The rows below give T cell receptor beta chains drawn from one sample of a study of beta chain features in type 1 diabetes. Sequencing used immunoSEQ multiplex PCR; TCRdb keeps in-frame clones, though not all of them. The sample has under 800,000 clones; about 16% are singletons. Sample: naive CD4+ T cells from blood. The source of these receptors is a man aged 18 to 29 in good health. The CDR3 runs from the conserved cysteine through the conserved F or W.

>TRBJ2-5|TRBV7-8
CASSLAREETQYF
>TRBJ2-1|TRBV9
CASSARPTLWREENFNEQFF
>TRBJ1-1|TRBV4-1
CASSQAGGRNTEAFF
>TRBJ2-5|TRBV15
CATSRERGGLETQYF
>TRBJ2-3|TRBV7-3
CASSPRLAGAADTQYF
>TRBJ2-7|TRBV7-7
CASSFGAAYEQYF
>TRBJ1-2|TRBV25-1
CASRQTGGNYGYTF
>TRBJ1-2|TRBV7-9
CASSLVLDGYTF
>TRBJ2-2|TRBV10-3
CAISDRGATGELFF
>TRBJ2-2|TRBV7-2
CASSIDRYTGELFF
>TRBJ2-1|TRBV27
CASSGTPYNEQFF
>TRBJ2-2|TRBV28
CASTRALRDRGGELFF
>TRBJ2-7|TRBV5-1
CASSLGTSGNSYEQYF
>TRBJ2-2|TRBV19
CASSEQGGTGELFF
>TRBJ1-2|TRBV18
CASSPDRTSYYGYTF
>TRBJ2-7|TRBV10-3
CAIGRTSGEAYEQYF
>TRBJ1-2|TRBV6-5
CASSDRDYGYTF
>TRBJ2-1|TRBV28
CASSGLAGEGNEQFF
>TRBJ2-1|TRBV6-5
CASKIRTSGREQFF
>TRBJ1-5|TRBV5-1
CASSLSGNNNQPQHF
>TRBJ2-7|TRBV5-6
CASKIGTGFSYEQYF
>TRBJ1-4|TRBV6-5
CASSYSGTGREKLFF
>TRBJ2-7|TRBV6-5
CASSYSVSGVPYEQYF
>NA|TRBV5-1
CASSPAGLASYEQYF
>TRBJ1-1|TRBV9
CASSNLGAGAEAFF
>TRBJ2-1|TRBV15
CATSRDYGNEQFF
>TRBJ2-5|TRBV5-4
CASSPGGQGPETQYF
>TRBJ1-4|TRBV7-8
CASSLEGRRKLFF
>TRBJ2-1|TRBV7-3
CASSSKGGHGNEQFF
>TRBJ1-1|TRBV27
CASSPDRGNTEAFF
>TRBJ2-7|TRBV5-1
CASSLGTSKTTYEQYF
>TRBJ1-3|TRBV11-2
CASSLTIVSGNTIYF
>TRBJ2-7|TRBV10-3
CAIRPGTSGVSYEQYF
>TRBJ2-3|TRBV6-6
CATGVSGYTDTQYF
>TRBJ2-4|TRBV18
CASSPLRQGAFKNIQYF
>TRBJ2-7|TRBV7-2
CASSLDGPYEQYF
>TRBJ2-1|TRBV4-2
CASSHEGGRGNEQFF
>TRBJ1-2|TRBV5-1
CASSFTPGQIPYGYTF
>TRBJ2-5|TRBV28
CASRSKTQYF
>TRBJ2-5|TRBV7-3
CASSRGLGETQYF
>TRBJ2-7|TRBV18
CASSPVQGAREQYF
>TRBJ2-7|TRBV7-3
CASSPGTPSYEQYF
>TRBJ1-1|TRBV9
CASSVVGTEAFF
>TRBJ2-5|TRBV15
CATGGLRGLQETQYF
>TRBJ1-2|TRBV6-1
CASSRWGVGGYTF